Listed below are T cell receptor beta chains from one sample, sequenced in a study of blood T cells in healthy people across ages. TCRdb passed the 5' RACE reads through MiXCR, listing each CDR3 protein once. This table has roughly 800,000 distinct CDR3 sequences, more than 45% appearing once. Sequenced: blood. The receptors derive from a young man in good health. Both conserved end residues are part of each CDR3. D genes are given only for firm matches. Size tells how often a clone was seen (once, few, many) or the class of an expanded clone, and some rows leave it out.

d_call	v_call	clone_size	j_call	cdr3_aa	cdr3_nt
-	TRBV2	-	TRBJ2-1	CASSESGVEFF	TGTGCCAGCAGTGAATCAGGGGTTGAGTTCTTC
-	TRBV6-5	-	TRBJ2-1	CASSPGWRGPGNEQFF	TGTGCCAGCAGCCCTGGGTGGAGGGGGCCAGGGAATGAGCAGTTCTTC
-	TRBV27	-	TRBJ2-5	CASSLGGARTQYF	TGTGCCAGCAGTTTAGGAGGGGCGCGGACCCAGTACTTC
TRBD1	TRBV5-1	-	TRBJ2-1	CASSWGTGTYNEQFF	TGCGCCAGCAGCTGGGGGACAGGAACTTACAATGAGCAGTTCTTC
-	TRBV6-6	-	TRBJ1-2	CASSYLGVGDYGYTF	TGTGCCAGCAGTTATCTCGGGGTGGGGGACTATGGCTACACCTTC
TRBD1	TRBV3-1	-	TRBJ1-2	CASSHAGTGGLGYTF	TGTGCCAGCAGCCATGCCGGGACAGGGGGGTTAGGCTACACCTTC
-	TRBV29-1	-	TRBJ1-5	CSVGWGVNQPQHF	TGCAGCGTTGGGTGGGGGGTTAATCAGCCCCAGCATTTT
-	TRBV20-1	-	TRBJ2-3	CSATGGLSGATDTQYF	TGCAGTGCTACAGGGGGTCTTAGCGGGGCTACAGATACGCAGTATTTT
-	TRBV5-1	-	TRBJ2-1	CASSFGGAFNEQFF	TGCGCCAGCAGCTTTGGGGGGGCTTTCAATGAGCAGTTCTTC
-	TRBV6-1	few	TRBJ2-1	CASSEQGGGTNEQFF	TGTGCCAGCAGTGAACAGGGCGGTGGAACGAATGAGCAGTTCTTC
-	TRBV6-6	-	TRBJ2-7	CASSYWRGTYEQYF	TGTGCCAGCAGTTACTGGCGCGGGACCTACGAGCAGTACTTC
-	TRBV7-2	-	TRBJ2-7	CASSLRSRDHEQYF	TGTGCCAGCAGCTTAAGAAGTCGGGACCACGAGCAGTACTTC
-	TRBV12-3/TRBV12-4	-	TRBJ2-7	CASSSQGGIYEQYF	TGTGCCAGCAGTTCCCAGGGGGGGATCTACGAGCAGTACTTC
-	TRBV13	-	TRBJ1-1	CVTTEGNTEAFF	TGTGTCACTACCGAGGGGAACACTGAAGCTTTCTTT
-	TRBV7-8	-	TRBJ2-4	CASSLVISREQYF	TGTGCCAGCAGCTTGGTTATCAGTAGGGAGCAGTACTTC
-	TRBV6-5	-	TRBJ2-7	CASSNQGHYEQYF	TGTGCCAGCAGCAATCAGGGGCACTACGAGCAGTACTTC
-	TRBV7-2	-	TRBJ2-1	CASSQAGGYYNEQFF	TGTGCCAGCAGCCAAGCCGGGGGTTACTACAATGAGCAGTTCTTC
TRBD1	TRBV29-1	-	TRBJ1-5	CSVRTGGQPQHF	TGCAGCGTTAGGACAGGAGGGCAGCCCCAGCATTTT
-	TRBV18	-	TRBJ1-2	CASSPSSKKDGYTF	TGTGCCAGCTCACCATCGAGCAAGAAAGACGGCTACACCTTC
-	TRBV5-1	-	TRBJ1-2	CASSLADGREYGYTF	TGCGCCAGCAGCTTGGCCGACGGGAGAGAGTATGGCTACACCTTC
TRBD1	TRBV2	few	TRBJ2-7	CASSRQGVGYEQYF	TGTGCCAGCAGTCGACAGGGGGTCGGCTACGAGCAGTACTTC